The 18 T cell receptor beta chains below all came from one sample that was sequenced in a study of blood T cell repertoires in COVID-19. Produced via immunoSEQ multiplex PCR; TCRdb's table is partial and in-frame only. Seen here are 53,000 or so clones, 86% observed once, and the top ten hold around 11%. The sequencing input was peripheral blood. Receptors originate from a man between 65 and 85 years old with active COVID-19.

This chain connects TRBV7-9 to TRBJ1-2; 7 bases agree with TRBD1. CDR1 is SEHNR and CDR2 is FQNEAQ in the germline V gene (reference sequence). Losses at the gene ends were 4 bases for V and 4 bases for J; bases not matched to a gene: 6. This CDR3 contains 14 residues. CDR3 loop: CASSSGYRGYGYTF. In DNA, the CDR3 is TGTGCCAGCAGCTCAGGCTACAGGGGCTATGGCTACACCTTC.

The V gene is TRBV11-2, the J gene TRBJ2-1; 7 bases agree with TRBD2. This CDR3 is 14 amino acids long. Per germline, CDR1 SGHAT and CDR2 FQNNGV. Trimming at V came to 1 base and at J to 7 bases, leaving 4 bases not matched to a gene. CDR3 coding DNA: TGTGCCAGCAGCTTAGGTACTAGCGTAAATGAGCAGTTCTTC. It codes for CASSLGTSVNEQFF.

CDR3 sequence: CSASQGGPNYGYTF. In DNA form, the CDR3 reads TGCAGTGCTAGTCAGGGAGGACCTAACTATGGCTACACCTTC. The chain combines TRBV20-1 with TRBJ1-2; D perhaps matches TRBD1 (5 bases). The germline V and J ends were trimmed by 3 bases and 0 bases, with 11 bases remaining between them. The CDR3 is 14 residues long. CDR1 and CDR2 (germline): DFQATT, SNEGSKA (reference sequence).

CDR3 amino acids: CASSSRALPSPLHF. CDR3 DNA: TGTGCCAGTAGTTCCAGGGCCCTGCCCTCACCCCTCCACTTT. The V call is TRBV19, the J call TRBJ1-6; D perhaps matches TRBD1 (5 bases). The germline V gene encodes CDR1 LNHDA and CDR2 SQIVND (reference sequence). V lost 5 bases to trimming and J lost 10 bases, with 15 bases between them. The CDR3 covers 14 residues.

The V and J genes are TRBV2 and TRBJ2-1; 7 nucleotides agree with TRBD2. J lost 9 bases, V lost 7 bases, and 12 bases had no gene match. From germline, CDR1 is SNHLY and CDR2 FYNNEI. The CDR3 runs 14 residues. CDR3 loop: CASIGSLGGGEQFF. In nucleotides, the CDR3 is TGTGCCAGCATTGGGAGCTTGGGGGGGGGTGAGCAGTTCTTC.

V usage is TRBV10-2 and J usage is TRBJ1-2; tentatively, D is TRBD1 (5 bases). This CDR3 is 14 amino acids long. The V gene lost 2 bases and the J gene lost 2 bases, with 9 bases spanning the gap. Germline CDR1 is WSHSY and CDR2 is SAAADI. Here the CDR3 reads CASSEQDRNYGYTF. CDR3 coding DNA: TGCGCCAGCAGTGAGCAAGACAGAAACTATGGCTACACCTTC.

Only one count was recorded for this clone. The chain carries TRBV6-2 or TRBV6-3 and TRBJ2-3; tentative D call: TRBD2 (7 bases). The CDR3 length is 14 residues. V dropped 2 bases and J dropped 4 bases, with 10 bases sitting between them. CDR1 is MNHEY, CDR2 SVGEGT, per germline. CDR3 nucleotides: TGTGCCAGCAGTTACGGGGGGGCCTCAGATACGCAGTATTTT. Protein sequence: CASSYGGASDTQYF.

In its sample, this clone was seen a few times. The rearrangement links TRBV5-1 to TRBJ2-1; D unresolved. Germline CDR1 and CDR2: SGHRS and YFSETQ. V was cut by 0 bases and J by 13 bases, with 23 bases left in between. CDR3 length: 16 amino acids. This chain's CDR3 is CASSLGFGSPVSNQFF. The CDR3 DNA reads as TGCGCCAGCAGCTTGGGTTTTGGCTCTCCCGTCTCAAATCAGTTCTTC.

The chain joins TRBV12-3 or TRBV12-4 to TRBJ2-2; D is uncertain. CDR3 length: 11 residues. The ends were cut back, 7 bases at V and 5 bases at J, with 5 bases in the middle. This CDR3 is CASKLTGELFF. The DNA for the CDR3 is TGTGCCAGCAAATTAACCGGGGAGCTGTTTTTT.

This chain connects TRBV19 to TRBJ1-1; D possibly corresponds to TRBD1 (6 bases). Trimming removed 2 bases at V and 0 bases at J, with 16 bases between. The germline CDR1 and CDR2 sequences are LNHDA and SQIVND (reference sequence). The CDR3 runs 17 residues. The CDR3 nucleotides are TGTGCCAGTAGTATACAAGCGGGGGGCAAGTTGAACACTGAAGCTTTCTTT. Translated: CASSIQAGGKLNTEAFF.

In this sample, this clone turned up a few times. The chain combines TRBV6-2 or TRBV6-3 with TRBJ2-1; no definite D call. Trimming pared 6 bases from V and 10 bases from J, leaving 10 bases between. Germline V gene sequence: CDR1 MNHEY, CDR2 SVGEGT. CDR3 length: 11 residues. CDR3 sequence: CASSPLFEQFF. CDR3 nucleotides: TGTGCCAGCAGCCCACTTTTCGAGCAGTTCTTC.

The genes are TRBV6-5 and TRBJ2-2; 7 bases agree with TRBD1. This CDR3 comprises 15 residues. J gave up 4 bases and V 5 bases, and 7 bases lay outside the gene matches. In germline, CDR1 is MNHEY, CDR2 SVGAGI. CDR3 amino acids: CASSKTGSGTGELFF. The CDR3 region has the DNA TGTGCCAGCAGTAAGACAGGGAGTGGCACCGGGGAGCTGTTTTTT.

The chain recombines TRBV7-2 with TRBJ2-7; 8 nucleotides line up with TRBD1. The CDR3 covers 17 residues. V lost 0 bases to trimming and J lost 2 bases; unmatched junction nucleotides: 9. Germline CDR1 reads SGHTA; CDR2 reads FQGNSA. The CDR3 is CASSLAAGTGQPYEQYF. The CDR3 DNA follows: TGTGCCAGCAGCTTAGCGGCCGGGACAGGACAACCCTACGAGCAGTACTTC.

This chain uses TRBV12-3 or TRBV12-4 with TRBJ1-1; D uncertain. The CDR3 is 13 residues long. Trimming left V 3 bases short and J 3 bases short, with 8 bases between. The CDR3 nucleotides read TGTGCCAGCAGTTTGGTCGGGGACACTGAAGCTTTCTTT. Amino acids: CASSLVGDTEAFF.

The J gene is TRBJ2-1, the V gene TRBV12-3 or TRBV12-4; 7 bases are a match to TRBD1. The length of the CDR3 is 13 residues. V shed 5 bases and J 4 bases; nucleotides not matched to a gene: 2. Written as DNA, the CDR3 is TGTGCCAGCAGTACGGGACAGTACAATGAGCAGTTCTTC. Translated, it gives CASSTGQYNEQFF.

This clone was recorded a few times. The CDR3 loop reads CASSISGPQHF. The CDR3, as DNA: TGTGCCAGTAGTATATCGGGTCCCCAGCATTTT. The chain uses TRBV19 and TRBJ1-5; D unresolved. The CDR3 runs 11 residues. CDR1 LNHDA and CDR2 SQIVND come from the germline V gene (reference sequence). V was trimmed by 2 bases and J by 10 bases, leaving 6 bases between them.

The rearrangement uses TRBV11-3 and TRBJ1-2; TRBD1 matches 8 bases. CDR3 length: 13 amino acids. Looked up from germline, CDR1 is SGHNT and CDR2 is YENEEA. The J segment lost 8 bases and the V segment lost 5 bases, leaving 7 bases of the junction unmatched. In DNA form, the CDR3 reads TGTGCCAGCAGCCCTCGGACAGGGAGGGGCTACACCTTC. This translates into CASSPRTGRGYTF.

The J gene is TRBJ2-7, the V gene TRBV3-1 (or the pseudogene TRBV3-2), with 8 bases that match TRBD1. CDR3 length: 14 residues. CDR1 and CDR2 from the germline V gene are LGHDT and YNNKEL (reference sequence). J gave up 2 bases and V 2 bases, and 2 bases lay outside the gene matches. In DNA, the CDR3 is TGTGCCAGCAGCCAACCGGACAGGGCCTACGAGCAGTACTTC. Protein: CASSQPDRAYEQYF.